A selection of T cell receptor beta chains follows, all from one sample in a study of CXCR3-negative and CXCR3-positive naive CD8 T cells. TCRdb reanalyzed the 5' RACE reads and collapses them to one entry per CDR3 protein, without DNA. The sample totals tens of thousands of distinct CDR3 sequences. The sequenced sample was memory CD8+ T cells from blood. These receptors came from a human donor in good health. Some clones in this sample may be carry-over from other donors' samples. CDR3s include the opening cysteine and the closing phenylalanine or tryptophan. Each record gives: CDR3 protein, V gene, J gene, CDR3 length.

CDR3: CSASAGDRGLGEQYF
V: TRBV20-1
J: TRBJ2-7
length: 15

CDR3: CASSLEAASYEQYF
V: TRBV7-6
J: TRBJ2-7
length: 14

CDR3: CASSYSVQGRNIQYF
V: TRBV6-6
J: TRBJ2-4
length: 15

CDR3: CASSLVSEYEQYF
V: TRBV5-1
J: TRBJ2-7
length: 13

CDR3: CASSLLSNQPQHF
V: TRBV28
J: TRBJ1-5
length: 13

CDR3: CASSGRRGTDTQYF
V: TRBV10-1
J: TRBJ2-3
length: 14

CDR3: CASSVGGGSYNEQFF
V: TRBV9
J: TRBJ2-1
length: 15

CDR3: CASSLVPNEQFF
V: TRBV27
J: TRBJ2-1
length: 12

CDR3: CASSQRGGDNEQYF
V: TRBV4-2
J: TRBJ2-7
length: 14

CDR3: CASLKSRESNQPQHF
V: TRBV2
J: TRBJ1-5
length: 15

CDR3: CASSFGLSPYNEQFF
V: TRBV7-9
J: TRBJ2-1
length: 15

CDR3: CASSVGSSSYEQYF
V: TRBV9
J: TRBJ2-7
length: 14

CDR3: CSVRTGEPYGYTF
V: TRBV29-1
J: TRBJ1-2
length: 13

CDR3: CASSVGLAYNEQFF
V: TRBV7-3
J: TRBJ2-1
length: 14

CDR3: CASSLTPSYGYTF
V: TRBV7-3
J: TRBJ1-2
length: 13

CDR3: CASSSVSNQPQHF
V: TRBV28
J: TRBJ1-5
length: 13

CDR3: CASSPRGQNTEAFF
V: TRBV18
J: TRBJ1-1
length: 14

CDR3: CASRDSTFYGYTF
V: TRBV9
J: TRBJ1-2
length: 13

CDR3: CASSLWEGAYEQYF
V: TRBV5-5
J: TRBJ2-7
length: 14

CDR3: CASSFQDSYEQYF
V: TRBV7-9
J: TRBJ2-7
length: 13

CDR3: CASSYRANTEAFF
V: TRBV6-5
J: TRBJ1-1
length: 13

CDR3: CASSQVRGTEAFF
V: TRBV4-1
J: TRBJ1-1
length: 13

CDR3: CSVEMAEETQYF
V: TRBV29-1
J: TRBJ2-5
length: 12

CDR3: CASSQDTGAYTEAFF
V: TRBV4-3
J: TRBJ1-1
length: 15

CDR3: CASSGLGTEAFF
V: TRBV18
J: TRBJ1-1
length: 12

CDR3: CAWSVQGNTEAFF
V: TRBV30
J: TRBJ1-1
length: 13

CDR3: CSVVPAGAGDTQYF
V: TRBV29-1
J: TRBJ2-3
length: 14

CDR3: CSARPRMQETQYF
V: TRBV20-1
J: TRBJ2-5
length: 13

CDR3: CASSFTGLEQYF
V: TRBV12-3/TRBV12-4
J: TRBJ2-7
length: 12

CDR3: CASSPTRPPEQYF
V: TRBV18
J: TRBJ2-7
length: 13

CDR3: CASSTPRGSGIQYF
V: TRBV28
J: TRBJ2-4
length: 14

CDR3: CASSLPLPGQGVEQYF
V: TRBV5-5
J: TRBJ2-7
length: 16

CDR3: CSIHSGTGGGYTF
V: TRBV29-1
J: TRBJ1-2
length: 13

CDR3: CASSGPGQGALYNEQFF
V: TRBV12-3/TRBV12-4
J: TRBJ2-1
length: 17

CDR3: CASSLETGSEAFF
V: TRBV7-9
J: TRBJ1-1
length: 13

CDR3: CASRLAGGNEQFF
V: TRBV5-1
J: TRBJ2-1
length: 13

CDR3: CASNDRVSGEQYF
V: TRBV6-2/TRBV6-3
J: TRBJ2-7
length: 13

CDR3: CARSLVGQGQDTQYF
V: TRBV7-9
J: TRBJ2-3
length: 15

CDR3: CASSLDREQTDYGYTF
V: TRBV11-2
J: TRBJ1-2
length: 16

CDR3: CASSYGLAGTLYEQYF
V: TRBV6-2/TRBV6-3
J: TRBJ2-7
length: 16

CDR3: CASSMDRGIGTGELFF
V: TRBV2
J: TRBJ2-2
length: 16